One and the same sample provided the 5 T cell receptor beta chains below, sequenced in a study of identical twins. TCRdb independently ran MiXCR on the 5' RACE reads; one entry per CDR3 protein. The sample lists some 1,600,000 distinct CDR3 sequences; 32% were seen once. Sample: cord blood. These receptors came from a newborn girl in good health.

The table lists this clonotype with a few counts. The chain is built from TRBV29-1 and TRBJ2-3; D may be TRBD2 (5 bases). Germline CDR1 SQVTM, CDR2 ANQGSEA. The CDR3 length is 13 residues. V was pared by 7 bases and J by 0 bases, with 11 bases between. In DNA, the CDR3 is TGCAGCGGATCAGCGGACAGCACAGATACGCAGTATTTT. Amino acids: CSGSADSTDTQYF.

The CDR3 DNA follows: TGTGCCAGCAGTCCGGACCCTACTTCCACAGATACGCAGTATTTT. Residues: CASSPDPTSTDTQYF. The V and J genes are TRBV27 and TRBJ2-3; D is ambiguous. The germline CDR1 and CDR2 sequences are MNHEY and SMNVEV (reference sequence). V dropped 5 bases and J dropped 2 bases, with 14 bases sitting between them. The CDR3 has 15 amino acids.

The chain links TRBV5-1 to TRBJ2-3, with 8 bases lining up with TRBD1. CDR1 is SGHRS and CDR2 is YFSETQ in the germline V gene. The CDR3 has 15 amino acids. V lost 5 bases and J lost 3; bases outside the gene matches: 8. The CDR3 reads CASRDGQGRTDTQYF. CDR3 DNA sequence: TGCGCCAGCAGAGACGGACAGGGTCGAACAGATACGCAGTATTTT.

Only a few counts were recorded for this clonotype. The CDR3 nucleotides are TGTGCCAGCAGTGACACCCTTAGCACAGATACGCAGTATTTT. Translated, it gives CASSDTLSTDTQYF. The chain recombines TRBV2 with TRBJ2-3, with D hard to call. Trimming stripped 3 bases from V and 0 bases from J, with 7 bases between. CDR3 length: 14 residues. From germline, CDR1 is SNHLY and CDR2 FYNNEI.

The CDR3 loop is CASRNPLAGRYEQYF. DNA for the CDR3: TGCGCCAGCCGAAACCCACTAGCGGGACGCTACGAGCAGTACTTC. This rearrangement joins TRBV5-1 to TRBJ2-7; 10 bases line up with TRBD2. V lost 7 bases to trimming and J lost 3 bases; unmatched junction nucleotides: 10. Germline V gene data show CDR1 as SGHRS and CDR2 as YFSETQ. The CDR3 is 15 amino acids. Full variable domain (remainder filled in from reference TRBV5-1 and TRBJ2-7): KAGVTQTPRYLIKTRGQQVTLSCSPISGHRSVSWYQQTPGQGLQFLFEYFSETQRNKGNFPGRFSGRQFSNSRSEMNVSTLELGDSALYLCASRNPLAGRYEQYFGPGTRLTVT.